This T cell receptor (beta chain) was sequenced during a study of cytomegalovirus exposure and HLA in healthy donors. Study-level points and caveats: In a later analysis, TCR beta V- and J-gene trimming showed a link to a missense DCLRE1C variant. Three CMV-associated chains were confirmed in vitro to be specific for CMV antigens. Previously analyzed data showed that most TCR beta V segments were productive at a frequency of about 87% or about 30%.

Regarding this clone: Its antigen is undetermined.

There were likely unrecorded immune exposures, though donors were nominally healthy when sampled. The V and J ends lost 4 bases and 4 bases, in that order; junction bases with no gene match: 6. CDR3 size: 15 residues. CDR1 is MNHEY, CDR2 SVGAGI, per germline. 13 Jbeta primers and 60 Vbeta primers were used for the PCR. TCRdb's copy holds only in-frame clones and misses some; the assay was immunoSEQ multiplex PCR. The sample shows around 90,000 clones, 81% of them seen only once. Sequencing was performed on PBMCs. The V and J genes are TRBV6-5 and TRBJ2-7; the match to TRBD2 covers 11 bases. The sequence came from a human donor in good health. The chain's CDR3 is CASSSPGLAEYEQYF. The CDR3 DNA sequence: TGTGCCAGCAGTTCGCCGGGACTAGCGGAATACGAGCAGTACTTC.